This T cell receptor beta chain was sequenced during a study of blood T cell repertoires in COVID-19. Study information: Sample material is recorded as cDNA or gDNA derived from T cells, B-cell-depleted T cells, or PBMCs.

Germline assignment: CDR1 SEHNR and CDR2 FQNEAQ (reference sequence). V shed 4 bases and J shed 3 bases, with 9 bases lying between them. The CDR3 is 14 amino acids. Produced via immunoSEQ multiplex PCR; TCRdb's table is partial and in-frame only. The data show about 120,000 clones, 85% to 90% seen once. The sequenced material came from peripheral blood. The chain joins TRBV7-9 to TRBJ1-4; D may be TRBD1 (6 bases). The clonotype comes from a man between 60 and 75 years old with acute or convalescent COVID-19. The CDR3 bases are TGTGCCAGCAGCTCAGGGGACGCTAATGAAAAACTGTTTTTT. This gives the protein CASSSGDANEKLFF.